The rows below give T cell receptor beta chains drawn from one sample of a study of shared clonotypes between healthy human individuals. Produced via immunoSEQ multiplex PCR; TCRdb's table is partial and in-frame only. Of a few million clones in the sample, approximately 94% are singletons; the top ten hold 0.1% to 0.15%. Sequenced input: naive CD4+ T cells sorted from blood. Source of these receptors: a man aged 18 to 30 in good health. Both conserved end residues are part of each CDR3. The D gene is left open where the match is weak. A row's size may be missing; if present it is once, few, many or a size class.

len	v_gene	abundance	j_gene	d_gene	CDR3nt	CDR3aa
14	TRBV6-6	-	TRBJ1-5	TRBD1	TGTGCCAGCAGAATCGGACAGGTCAATCAGCCCCAGCATTTT	CASRIGQVNQPQHF
15	TRBV11-2	-	TRBJ2-3	TRBD1	TGTGCCAGCAGCCCCGCGACAGGGCGGTTAGATACGCAGTATTTT	CASSPATGRLDTQYF
11	TRBV9	-	TRBJ1-3	-	TGTGCCAGCAGCGAGCCCGCCCCCATATATTTT	CASSEPAPIYF
16	TRBV7-2	once	TRBJ2-7	TRBD1	TGTGCCAGCAGCTTAATTGGGACAGGGGCAGCCTACGAGCAGTACTTC	CASSLIGTGAAYEQYF
11	TRBV6-6	-	TRBJ2-5	-	TGTGCCAGCAAGCAGGAAGAGACCCAGTACTTC	CASKQEETQYF
11	TRBV6-1	once	TRBJ2-2	-	TGTGCCAGCGACAGAATCGGGGAGCTGTTTTTT	CASDRIGELFF
14	TRBV7-2	-	TRBJ2-5	-	TGTGCCAGCAGCCCCTCGGGGGCCCAAGAGACCCAGTACTTC	CASSPSGAQETQYF
15	TRBV5-1	-	TRBJ1-5	-	TGCGCCAGCAGCTTGGTACCGGGGGGCAATCAGCCCCAGCATTTT	CASSLVPGGNQPQHF
14	TRBV2	-	TRBJ2-1	-	TGTGCCAGCAGTGGAGACGAGAATCGTTATGAGCAGTTCTTC	CASSGDENRYEQFF
13	TRBV5-5	-	TRBJ1-2	-	TGTGCCAGCAGCCGAAGGGTCGACTATGGCTACACCTTC	CASSRRVDYGYTF
15	TRBV5-1	-	TRBJ2-3	TRBD2	TGCGCCAGCACTACGACTAGCGGGGTCACAGATACGCAGTATTTT	CASTTTSGVTDTQYF
11	TRBV20-1	-	TRBJ2-7	-	TGCAGTGCTAGAGCGGGGTGGGAGCAGTACTTC	CSARAGWEQYF
15	TRBV10-3	-	TRBJ2-1	TRBD2	TGTGCCACTTCCATTACTAGCGGGAGGGGAGGTGAGCAGTTCTTC	CATSITSGRGGEQFF
15	TRBV5-1	-	TRBJ2-2	-	TGCGCCAGCAGCTTTGATACAAGGGACACCGGGGAGCTGTTTTTT	CASSFDTRDTGELFF
12	TRBV29-1	-	TRBJ2-3	-	TGCAGCGTGGGACCTACCACAGATACGCAGTATTTT	CSVGPTTDTQYF
14	TRBV5-1	-	TRBJ1-2	-	TGCGCCAGCAGCTCGGAGACATCAGGACTTGGCTACACCTTC	CASSSETSGLGYTF
14	TRBV6-1	-	TRBJ2-5	TRBD1	TGTGCCAGCAGTTTATTACAGGGGGAAGAGACCCAGTACTTC	CASSLLQGEETQYF
14	TRBV19	-	TRBJ2-5	-	TGTGCCAGTAGTATTCAGGCATCGCAAGAGACCCAGTACTTC	CASSIQASQETQYF
13	TRBV2	once	TRBJ1-1	-	TGTGCCAGCAGTGAAAATCCGAACACTGAAGCTTTCTTT	CASSENPNTEAFF
14	TRBV6-1	-	TRBJ2-5	-	TGTGCCAGCAGTGCGGGAAGGGGCCAAGAGACCCAGTACTTC	CASSAGRGQETQYF